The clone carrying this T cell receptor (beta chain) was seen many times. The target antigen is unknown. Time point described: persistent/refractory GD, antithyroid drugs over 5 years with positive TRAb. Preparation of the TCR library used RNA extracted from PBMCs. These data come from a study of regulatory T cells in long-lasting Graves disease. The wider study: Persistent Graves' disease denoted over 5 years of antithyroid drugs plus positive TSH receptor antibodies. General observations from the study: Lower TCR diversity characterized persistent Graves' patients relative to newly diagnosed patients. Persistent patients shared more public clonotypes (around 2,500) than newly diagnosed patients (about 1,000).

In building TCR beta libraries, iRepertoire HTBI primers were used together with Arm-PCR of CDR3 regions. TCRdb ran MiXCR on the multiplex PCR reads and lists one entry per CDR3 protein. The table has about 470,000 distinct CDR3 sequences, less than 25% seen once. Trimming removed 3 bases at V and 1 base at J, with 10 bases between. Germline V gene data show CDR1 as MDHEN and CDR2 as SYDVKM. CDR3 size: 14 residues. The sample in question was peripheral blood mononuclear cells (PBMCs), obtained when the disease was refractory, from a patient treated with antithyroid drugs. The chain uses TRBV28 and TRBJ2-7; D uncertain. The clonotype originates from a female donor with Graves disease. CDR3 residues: CASSFGPVSYEQYF. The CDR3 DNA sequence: TGTGCCAGCAGTTTTGGGCCAGTATCCTACGAGCAGTACTTC.